Sequencing of this TCR beta chain was carried out in a study of cytomegalovirus exposure and HLA in healthy donors. In nominal health when sampled, donors likely had unrecorded immune exposures nonetheless. V dropped 3 bases and J dropped 2; count of bases not matched to a gene: 4. The germline V gene encodes CDR1 SGHRS and CDR2 YFSETQ. The CDR3 loop spans 15 amino acids. PCR amplification relied on 60 Vbeta primers (plus 13 Jbeta primers). TCRdb's table, derived via immunoSEQ multiplex PCR, lists solely in-frame clones and lacks some. In the table there are about 190,000 clones, roughly 80% of which are singletons.

Sequencing used PBMCs. The chain links TRBV5-1 to TRBJ1-4; TRBD1 matches 7 bases. The sequence was obtained from a woman between 45 and 65 years old in good health and CMV-seronegative. This chain's CDR3 is CASSSKTGTNEKLFF. The DNA of the CDR3 is TGCGCCAGCAGCTCCAAGACAGGGACTAATGAAAAACTGTTTTTT.